The 24 T cell receptor beta chains below all came from one sample that was sequenced in a study of blood T cell repertoires in COVID-19. Measured with immunoSEQ multiplex PCR; TCRdb has only the in-frame clones, and not every one. The table has about 200,000 clones, about three quarters seen once; the top ten hold around 2.8%. Input material: peripheral blood. Every receptor here comes from a woman aged 80 or older with active or convalescent COVID-19.

The J gene is TRBJ2-5, the V gene TRBV5-6, with a tentative D call TRBD2 (7 bases). The V gene lost 3 bases and the J gene lost 6 bases, with 18 bases spanning the gap. There are 15 residues in the CDR3. Looked up from germline, CDR1 is SGHDT and CDR2 is YYEEEE. CDR3 sequence reads: CASSWGGHTLKTQYF. CDR3 DNA: TGTGCCAGCAGCTGGGGGGGGCACACCCTGAAGACCCAGTACTTC.

The chain has TRBV11-2 and TRBJ2-1, with 13 bases lining up with TRBD2. The V and J ends lost 4 bases and 4 bases, in that order; junction bases with no gene match: 4. CDR1 SGHAT and CDR2 FQNNGV come from the germline V gene. This CDR3 has 16 amino acids. The CDR3 DNA sequence: TGTGCCAGCAGCTCCCGGACTAGCGGGGGTTACAATGAGCAGTTCTTC. Translated, it gives CASSSRTSGGYNEQFF.

V gene TRBV19 combines with J gene TRBJ1-2; TRBD1 matches at 10 bases. The germline CDR1 and CDR2 sequences are LNHDA and SQIVND (reference sequence). This CDR3 comprises 15 residues. The junction had 6 bases not matched to a gene; V was cut back by 1 base and J by 7 bases. The CDR3 nucleotides are TGTGCCAGTAGTATAGTTCCGGGACAGGGGAGTGGCTACACCTTC. It yields the protein CASSIVPGQGSGYTF.

This clone was picked up a small number of times. V and J are TRBV2 and TRBJ1-5, with D hard to call. This CDR3 has 17 amino acids. V lost 5 bases to trimming and J lost 3 bases, with 20 bases between them. Germline CDR1 SNHLY, CDR2 FYNNEI. This CDR3 is CASSPIPGAGFNQPQHF. Here the CDR3 DNA reads TGTGCCAGCAGTCCTATCCCCGGTGCGGGTTTCAATCAGCCCCAGCATTTT. Supplemented by reference TRBV2 and TRBJ1-5, the full variable domain reads EPEVTQTPSHQVTQMGQEVILRCVPISNHLYFYWYRQILGQKVEFLVSFYNNEISEKSEIFDDQFSVERPDGSNFTLKIRSTKLEDSAMYFCASSPIPGAGFNQPQHFGDGTRLSIL.

Many counts were recorded for this clone. This chain connects TRBV7-8 to TRBJ1-1; a weak D match, TRBD1 (6 bases). The germline CDR1 and CDR2 sequences are SGHVS and FQNEAQ. The V gene lost 0 bases and the J gene lost 5 bases, with 13 bases spanning the gap. This CDR3 comprises 15 residues. CDR3 nucleotides: TGTGCCAGCAGCTTAGCGCTACAGGGTGGGACTGAAGCTTTCTTT. As protein: CASSLALQGGTEAFF.

The chain recombines TRBV28 with TRBJ2-7; D unresolved. This CDR3 region has 13 residues. CDR1 MDHEN and CDR2 SYDVKM come from the germline V gene. V lost 7 bases and J lost 2, with 12 bases in between. Here the CDR3 reads CASNSQEPYEQYF. The CDR3 DNA sequence: TGTGCCAGCAACTCTCAGGAACCCTACGAGCAGTACTTC.

This clone was counted a few times. This chain links TRBV29-1 with TRBJ2-7; D remains ambiguous. Trimming stripped 3 bases from V and 6 bases from J, with 12 bases between. This CDR3 has 12 amino acids. Per germline, CDR1 SQVTM and CDR2 ANQGSEA. CDR3 nucleotide sequence: TGCAGCGTTGATTCCGGTTATGCCGAGCAGTACTTC. Translated, it gives CSVDSGYAEQYF.

The J gene is TRBJ2-5, the V gene TRBV7-2; D unresolved. The CDR3 contains 14 residues. Trimming took 2 bases from V and 1 from J, leaving 8 bases between them. In germline, CDR1 is SGHTA, CDR2 FQGNSA. The chain's CDR3 is CASSLWPSQETQYF. The CDR3 coding sequence is TGTGCCAGCAGCTTATGGCCTTCCCAAGAGACCCAGTACTTC.

The chain carries TRBV3-1 (or the pseudogene TRBV3-2) and TRBJ2-1; 7 bases align to TRBD1. Germline V CDR1 and CDR2: LGHDT, YNNKEL (reference sequence). CDR3 length: 16 amino acids. Losses at the gene ends were 1 base for V and 4 bases for J; bases not matched to a gene: 7. CDR3: CASSQVTTGPYNEQFF. DNA for the CDR3: TGTGCCAGCAGCCAAGTTACGACAGGGCCGTACAATGAGCAGTTCTTC.

V is TRBV2 and J is TRBJ1-2; D possibly corresponds to TRBD1 (5 bases). The CDR3 totals 12 residues. CDR1 is SNHLY, CDR2 FYNNEI, per germline. With 5 bases removed from V and 8 bases from J, the gap between germline ends came to 12 bases. This CDR3 reads CASSPRVRGYTF. In DNA form, the CDR3 reads TGTGCCAGCAGTCCCAGGGTGCGCGGCTACACCTTC.

V gene TRBV18 combines with J gene TRBJ1-1; D might be TRBD1 (5 bases). The CDR3 covers 15 residues. The germline gives CDR1 KGHSH, CDR2 LQKENI. V was shortened by 4 bases and J by 1 base, with 13 bases between the two germline ends. CDR3 in amino acids: CASSRVQGGNTEAFF. The DNA of the CDR3 is TGTGCCAGCTCACGGGTTCAGGGTGGGAACACTGAAGCTTTCTTT.

The chain joins TRBV4-1 to TRBJ2-2; tentatively, D is TRBD1 (5 bases). Germline V gene sequence: CDR1 MGHRA, CDR2 YSYEKL. The V gene lost 1 base and the J gene lost 2 bases, with 8 bases spanning the gap. The CDR3 runs 15 residues. CDR3 nucleotides: TGCGCCAGCAGCCAAGTGACAGATAACACCGGGGAGCTGTTTTTT. Translation: CASSQVTDNTGELFF.

The count of this clone is one. The rearrangement joins TRBV19 to TRBJ1-4, with 12 bases lining up with TRBD1. J gave up 9 bases and V 7 bases, and 9 bases lay outside the gene matches. The CDR3 is 15 residues long. CDR1 LNHDA and CDR2 SQIVND come from the germline V gene (reference sequence). CDR3 in amino acids: CASTVTGTGGKKLFF. CDR3 nucleotide sequence: TGTGCCAGTACCGTGACCGGGACAGGGGGCAAAAAACTGTTTTTT.

This clone has only a few counts. The chain has TRBV2 and TRBJ1-2, with a tentative D call TRBD1 (5 bases). V was clipped by 1 base and J by 8 bases, with 20 bases between them. The CDR3 runs to 16 residues. Germline loops: CDR1 SNHLY, CDR2 FYNNEI. CDR3 DNA sequence: TGTGCCAGCAGTGAAGGGACGAGGAATAAGCGGGACGGCTACACCTTC. This sequence encodes CASSEGTRNKRDGYTF.

The sample holds one count of this clone. The genes are TRBV27 and TRBJ1-1; D may be TRBD1 (5 bases). From germline, CDR1 is MNHEY and CDR2 SMNVEV (reference sequence). V lost 3 bases, J lost 5 bases, and 10 bases lay in between. The CDR3 contains 13 residues. The CDR3 region is CASSFRVGTEAFF. The CDR3 coding sequence is TGTGCCAGCAGTTTCAGGGTTGGAACTGAAGCTTTCTTT.

The chain couples TRBV10-3 to TRBJ2-7, with 8 bases aligning to TRBD1. J gave up 2 bases and V 2 bases, and 8 bases lay outside the gene matches. This CDR3 contains 16 residues. The V gene's germline CDR1 is ENHRY and CDR2 SYGVKD. CDR3 loop: CAISEPQDRDPYEQYF. Here the CDR3 DNA reads TGTGCCATCAGTGAGCCGCAGGACAGGGACCCCTACGAGCAGTACTTC.

The chain has TRBV27 and TRBJ1-1; 9 bases align to TRBD1. The CDR3 is made up of 16 amino acids. J lost 2 bases, V lost 8 bases, and 12 bases had no gene match. Germline values: CDR1 MNHEY, CDR2 SMNVEV (reference sequence). In DNA, the CDR3 is TGTGCCAGCGGGCGGGGGACAGGGAGCCTAAACACTGAAGCTTTCTTT. This gives the protein CASGRGTGSLNTEAFF.

This clone showed up just once. The chain joins TRBV7-6 to TRBJ2-2; 8 bases align to TRBD1. J lost 5 bases, V lost 5 bases, and 4 bases had no gene match. Germline CDR1 SGHVS, CDR2 FNYEAQ. The CDR3 covers 14 residues. The CDR3 loop is CASSQGQATGELFF. The CDR3 coding sequence is TGTGCCAGCAGCCAGGGACAGGCGACCGGGGAGCTGTTTTTT. Looking up the rest from reference TRBV7-6 and TRBJ2-2 gives the full variable domain: GAGVSQSPRYKVTKRGQDVALRCDPISGHVSLYWYRQALGQGPEFLTYFNYEAQQDKSGLPNDRFSAERPEGSISTLTIQRTEQRDSAMYRCASSQGQATGELFFGEGSRLTVL.

The rearrangement uses TRBV5-1 and TRBJ2-7, with TRBD1 matching over 10 bases. Germline values: CDR1 SGHRS, CDR2 YFSETQ. The CDR3 totals 16 residues. Losses at the gene ends were 1 base for V and 8 bases for J; bases not matched to a gene: 12. CDR3 sequence: CASSLRTPGQGFKQYF. In nucleotides, the CDR3 is TGCGCCAGCAGCTTGAGAACTCCGGGACAGGGGTTTAAGCAGTACTTC.

This chain uses TRBV28 with TRBJ2-7; 12 nucleotides align to TRBD1. The CDR3 length is 15 residues. Germline V lookup: CDR1 MDHEN, CDR2 SYDVKM. The V and J ends lost 8 bases and 4 bases, in that order; junction bases with no gene match: 9. The CDR3 region has the DNA TGTGCCAGCTATCCCGGGACAGGGGGCAGATACGAGCAGTACTTC. Translating it yields CASYPGTGGRYEQYF.

This clone was counted a single time. One end of the junction fails to match germline, which may point to a read error. The CDR3 sequence is CASSSALGTGGSGANVLTF. For the CDR3, the DNA is TGTGCTAGCAGCTCTGCTCTGGGGACAGGGGGCTCTGGGGCCAACGTCCTGACTTTC. The chain uses TRBV7-7 and TRBJ2-6, with 11 bases aligning to TRBD1. The CDR3 sequence is 19 residues long. Germline V gene sequence: CDR1 SSHAT, CDR2 FNYEAQ (reference sequence). Using reference TRBV7-7 and TRBJ2-6 for the parts outside the CDR3, the full variable domain is GAGVSQSPRYKVTKRGQDVTLRCDPISSHATLYWYQQALGQGPEFLTYFNYEAQPDKSGLPSDRFSAERPEGSISTLTIQRTEQRDSAMYRCASSSALGTGGSGANVLTFGAGSRLTVL.

This clone has only one observation. The chain couples TRBV7-2 to TRBJ2-5, with a tentative D call TRBD2 (7 bases). This CDR3 spans 19 amino acids. Trimming removed 4 bases at V and 4 bases at J, with 28 bases between. CDR1 is SGHTA, CDR2 FQGNSA, per germline. The CDR3 is CASSSPRGGVVNSAETQYF. The DNA of the CDR3 is TGTGCCAGCAGCTCTCCCCGAGGGGGGGTTGTAAATTCCGCAGAGACCCAGTACTTC.

The chain links TRBV30 to TRBJ1-2; no clear D. The V end lost 2 bases, the J end lost 2 bases, and 9 bases lay between the germline ends. The CDR3 is 13 residues long. The V gene's germline CDR1 is GTSNPN and CDR2 SVGIG (reference sequence). In DNA, the CDR3 is TGTGCCTGGAGTAGTTGGCCCAACTATGGCTACACCTTC. Its translation is CAWSSWPNYGYTF.

The rearrangement uses TRBV6-2 or TRBV6-3 and TRBJ2-3; 9 bases are a match to TRBD2. This CDR3 is 20 amino acids long. CDR1 and CDR2 from the germline V gene are MNHEY and SVGEGT. V shed 2 bases and J 0 bases; nucleotides not matched to a gene: 15. The CDR3 reads CASSYTPTPSGTPSTDTQYF. CDR3 nucleotide sequence: TGTGCCAGCAGTTACACCCCGACCCCTAGCGGGACACCTAGCACAGATACGCAGTATTTT.